Each of the 27 T cell receptor beta chains below was sequenced from the same sample in a study of T cells in Graves' hyperthyroidism and ophthalmopathy. The CDR3 regions of TCR beta were amplified from RNA transcripts. Carried out on the TCR CDR3, a first-round RT-PCR used the HTBI primer set. Via MiXCR, TCRdb re-called the multiplex PCR reads, giving one row per CDR3 protein. This sample carries 550,000 to 800,000 distinct CDR3 sequences, 15% to 20% of them seen once, and the ten largest clones take around 8%. Sample: blood. All receptors derive from a man between 18 and 35 years old with Graves' hyperthyroidism.

The rearrangement uses TRBV30 and TRBJ2-3, with TRBD1 identical over 12 bases. V lost 8 bases to trimming and J lost 3 bases; unmatched junction nucleotides: 3. Germline-derived CDR1 and CDR2 are GTSNPN and SVGIG (reference sequence). The CDR3 is 13 residues long. The CDR3 nucleotides read TGTGCCGGGGACAGGGGGCCAACAGATACGCAGTATTTT. Encoded protein: CAGDRGPTDTQYF.

This clonotype was counted only a few times. V is TRBV3-1 and J is TRBJ2-5; TRBD2 aligns across 12 bases. Germline-derived CDR1 and CDR2 are LGHDT and YNNKEL (reference sequence). The V and J ends lost 2 bases and 5 bases, in that order; junction bases with no gene match: 6. This CDR3 comprises 16 residues. The chain's CDR3 is CASSQITSGRRETQYF. The DNA of the CDR3 is TGTGCCAGCAGCCAAATTACTAGCGGGAGGCGGGAGACCCAGTACTTC.

This clonotype has a count of ten or more. This chain links TRBV12-3 or TRBV12-4 with TRBJ1-5; D gene ambiguous. Trimming removed 3 bases at V and 4 bases at J, with 13 bases between. The CDR3 loop spans 15 amino acids. The CDR3 DNA is TGTGCCAGCAGTTTTGGAACCCTGATGAATCAGCCCCAGCATTTT. Protein: CASSFGTLMNQPQHF.

This clonotype showed up just a few times. The rearrangement joins TRBV20-1 to TRBJ1-1, with D possibly being TRBD1 (5 bases). Trimming removed 3 bases at V and 1 base at J, with 12 bases between. Germline loops: CDR1 DFQATT, CDR2 SNEGSKA (reference sequence). This CDR3 spans 14 amino acids. In nucleotides, the CDR3 is TGCAGTGCTAGGAGTTTCCAGGGGAACACTGAAGCTTTCTTT. This codes for CSARSFQGNTEAFF.

The V and J genes are TRBV10-2 and TRBJ2-2, with TRBD2 as a possible D gene (5 bases). The CDR3 runs 16 residues. Per germline, CDR1 WSHSY and CDR2 SAAADI. Trimming shortened V by 6 bases and J by 6 bases, and 20 bases separated the two germline ends. Written as DNA, the CDR3 is TGCGCCAGCAGCGAACCGGGGTCTGCGAGCGCCGGGGAGCTGTTTTTT. It specifies CASSEPGSASAGELFF.

The rearrangement links TRBV28 to TRBJ1-2; D may be TRBD1 (5 bases). V lost 6 bases, J lost 6 bases, and 8 bases lay in between. This CDR3 is built from 11 residues. CDR1 and CDR2 from the germline V gene are MDHEN and SYDVKM. The CDR3 loop reads CASRLQDGYTF. The DNA of the CDR3 is TGTGCCAGCAGGCTACAGGATGGCTACACCTTC.

The chain combines TRBV7-9 with TRBJ2-5; D is possibly TRBD2 (6 bases). V shed 5 bases and J shed 3 bases, with 13 bases lying between them. Germline CDR1 SEHNR, CDR2 FQNEAQ (reference sequence). This CDR3 region has 14 residues. For the CDR3, the DNA is TGTGCCAGCAGCGCCCGTGGAGGGGAAGAGACCCAGTACTTC. Translating gives CASSARGGEETQYF.

This clonotype appeared a few times. The chain has TRBV4-2 and TRBJ1-2, with D uncertain. Germline loops: CDR1 LGHNA, CDR2 YNFKEQ. The CDR3 spans 15 residues. Trimming took off 0 bases at V and 4 bases at J, with 12 bases between the two ends. The CDR3 loop reads CASSQDNAGFYGYTF. CDR3 sequence (DNA): TGTGCCAGCAGCCAAGACAACGCGGGGTTCTATGGCTACACCTTC.

The chain combines TRBV12-3 or TRBV12-4 with TRBJ1-2; a weak D match, TRBD1 (5 bases). CDR3 length: 13 amino acids. Trimming left V 7 bases short and J 5 bases short, with 14 bases between. DNA for the CDR3: TGTGCCAGCATGGGGGTTGGGGGATATGGCTACACCTTC. It specifies CASMGVGGYGYTF.

The table lists this clonotype with many counts. The chain couples TRBV12-3 or TRBV12-4 to TRBJ1-1, with D uncertain. The V end was cut by 3 bases, the J end by 7 bases, with 9 bases between. CDR3 size: 12 residues. CDR3 DNA sequence: TGTGCCAGCAGTTTCGTGACCTTTGAAGCTTTCTTT. This sequence encodes CASSFVTFEAFF.

This chain links TRBV7-8 with TRBJ2-1; D is uncertain. V was pared by 0 bases and J by 0 bases, with 12 bases between. Germline lookup yields CDR1 SGHVS and CDR2 FQNEAQ. There are 17 residues in the CDR3. The chain's CDR3 is CASSLALTQSSYNEQFF. The CDR3 DNA reads TGTGCCAGCAGCTTAGCGTTAACCCAGAGCTCCTACAATGAGCAGTTCTTC.

This clonotype has just a few counts. The rearrangement uses TRBV7-2 and TRBJ1-6, with D unclear. Germline V CDR1 and CDR2: SGHTA, FQGNSA. V was pared by 3 bases and J by 0 bases, with 9 bases between. This CDR3 has 16 residues. CDR3 region: CASSFALGSYNSPLHF. In DNA, the CDR3 is TGTGCCAGCAGCTTTGCTCTCGGCTCCTATAATTCACCCCTCCACTTT.

This clonotype has at least ten counts. The chain links TRBV7-8 to TRBJ2-1, with D uncertain. CDR1 SGHVS and CDR2 FQNEAQ come from the germline V gene. CDR3 length: 13 residues. Deletions cut 1 base from V and 4 bases from J, with 5 bases between. CDR3 sequence: CASSLVRYNEQFF. The CDR3 region has the DNA TGTGCCAGCAGCTTAGTGCGTTACAATGAGCAGTTCTTC.

The V and J genes are TRBV20-1 and TRBJ1-5, with D uncertain. This CDR3 spans 14 amino acids. Trimming stripped 4 bases from V and 2 bases from J, with 12 bases between. Germline loops: CDR1 DFQATT, CDR2 SNEGSKA (reference sequence). CDR3 DNA sequence: TGCAGTGCTATGAGACGCTGGGGCAATCAGCCCCAGCATTTT. Encoded protein: CSAMRRWGNQPQHF.

There are a few counts of this clonotype. The chain is built from TRBV20-1 and TRBJ2-2; 10 nucleotides match TRBD2. In germline, CDR1 is DFQATT, CDR2 SNEGSKA (reference sequence). The CDR3 totals 16 residues. The V and J ends lost 4 bases and 6 bases, in that order; junction bases with no gene match: 11. The CDR3 region is CSAIRPSGGSPGELFF. CDR3 nucleotide sequence: TGCAGTGCTATTCGACCTAGCGGGGGTAGTCCCGGGGAGCTGTTTTTT.

The sample holds a few counts of this clonotype. The V and J genes are TRBV5-1 and TRBJ2-7; 12 positions match TRBD1. The germline CDR1 and CDR2 sequences are SGHRS and YFSETQ. V was pared by 0 bases and J by 3 bases, with 4 bases of the junction left unmatched. There are 16 residues in the CDR3. In DNA form, the CDR3 reads TGCGCCAGCAGCTTGGAGGGACAGGGGGCGAACTACGAGCAGTACTTC. It is translated as CASSLEGQGANYEQYF.

This clonotype was picked up many times. The genes are TRBV7-2 and TRBJ1-5; 7 bases are a match to TRBD1. Germline V lookup: CDR1 SGHTA, CDR2 FQGNSA. There are 16 residues in the CDR3. The trim removed 0 bases at V and 7 bases at J, leaving 9 bases unmatched. This CDR3 reads CASSLAFDRAGQPQHF. The CDR3, as DNA: TGTGCCAGCAGCTTAGCGTTTGACAGGGCAGGGCAGCCCCAGCATTTT.

The table lists this clonotype with many counts. V is TRBV28 and J is TRBJ2-2, with 11 nucleotides matching TRBD1. CDR1 is MDHEN and CDR2 is SYDVKM in the germline V gene. The junction had 3 bases not matched to a gene; V was cut back by 2 bases and J by 10 bases. This CDR3 spans 14 amino acids. The CDR3 region is CASSLGTGGAELFF. DNA of the CDR3: TGTGCCAGCAGTTTAGGGACAGGGGGTGCGGAGCTGTTTTTT. The variable domain in full, with the rest retrieved from reference TRBV28 and TRBJ2-2, is DVKVTQSSRYLVKRTGEKVFLECVQDMDHENMFWYRQDPGLGLRLIYFSYDVKMKEKGDIPEGYSVSREKKERFSLILESASTNQTSMYLCASSLGTGGAELFFGEGSRLTVL.

The chain carries TRBV7-9 and TRBJ2-3, with D perhaps matching TRBD1 (7 bases). The CDR3 runs 16 residues. Germline values: CDR1 SEHNR, CDR2 FQNEAQ (reference sequence). Trimming left V 5 bases short and J 0 bases short, with 15 bases between. This CDR3 reads CASSGRDSRSTDTQYF. The DNA for the CDR3 is TGTGCCAGCAGCGGGCGGGACAGCCGTAGCACAGATACGCAGTATTTT.

This clonotype has a count of ten or more. V and J are TRBV28 and TRBJ2-5; 8 positions match TRBD2. Germline values: CDR1 MDHEN, CDR2 SYDVKM. The CDR3 totals 16 residues. The V gene end was trimmed by 4 bases and the J gene end by 4 bases; junction bases not matched to a gene: 11. This chain's CDR3 is CASSSPGGRNLETQYF. CDR3 bases: TGTGCCAGCAGTTCCCCGGGGGGGCGGAACCTAGAGACCCAGTACTTC.

The chain joins TRBV27 to TRBJ1-1; D perhaps matches TRBD1 (6 bases). CDR1 MNHEY and CDR2 SMNVEV come from the germline V gene (reference sequence). CDR3 size: 13 residues. Trimming pared 7 bases from V and 6 bases from J, leaving 15 bases between. The CDR3 DNA reads TGTGCCAGCATTCCGACAGGCCGACCTGAAGCTTTCTTT. This sequence encodes CASIPTGRPEAFF.

The table lists this clonotype with many counts. The chain recombines TRBV27 with TRBJ2-7; D unclear. From germline, CDR1 is MNHEY and CDR2 SMNVEV (reference sequence). This CDR3 is 14 amino acids long. The V end lost 7 bases, the J end lost 1 base, and 14 bases lay between the germline ends. The CDR3 sequence: CASTSGPSSYEQYF. The CDR3 DNA reads TGTGCCAGCACGTCAGGCCCCTCATCCTACGAGCAGTACTTC.

Comment on this clonotype: A much bigger clone sits one base away, suggesting this may be a read error. This rearrangement joins TRBV11-3 to TRBJ1-1; the D is unclear. The germline V and J ends were trimmed by 6 bases and 0 bases, with 11 bases remaining between them. Per the germline V gene, CDR1 is SGHNT and CDR2 is YENEEA. This CDR3 has 14 residues. The CDR3 spells CASSIPTMNTEAFF. CDR3 nucleotides: TGTGCCAGCAGTATCCCCACCATGAACACTGAAGCTTTCTTT.

This clonotype was observed at least ten times. The V gene is TRBV2, the J gene TRBJ2-3; D gene ambiguous. The CDR3 length is 12 residues. Germline CDR1 SNHLY, CDR2 FYNNEI. V lost 4 bases and J lost 6, with 8 bases in between. The CDR3 reads CASSGSGDTQYF. The CDR3 nucleotides read TGTGCCAGCAGTGGCTCTGGCGATACGCAGTATTTT. Looking up the rest from reference TRBV2 and TRBJ2-3 gives the full variable domain: EPEVTQTPSHQVTQMGQEVILRCVPISNHLYFYWYRQILGQKVEFLVSFYNNEISEKSEIFDDQFSVERPDGSNFTLKIRSTKLEDSAMYFCASSGSGDTQYFGPGTRLTVL.

This clonotype was found many times. V usage is TRBV6-2 or TRBV6-3 and J usage is TRBJ1-1, with D possibly matching TRBD1 (5 bases). CDR3 size: 14 residues. The germline V and J ends were trimmed by 2 bases and 3 bases, with 10 bases remaining between them. Germline CDR1 and CDR2: MNHEY and SVGEGT. This CDR3 reads CASSYDSIYTEAFF. The CDR3 nucleotides are TGTGCCAGCAGTTACGACAGCATTTACACTGAAGCTTTCTTT.

The table lists this clonotype with many counts. The chain joins TRBV29-1 to TRBJ2-5; D perhaps matches TRBD2 (6 bases). Germline V gene sequence: CDR1 SQVTM, CDR2 ANQGSEA. The V end lost 4 bases, the J end lost 9 bases, and 21 bases lay between the germline ends. The CDR3 loop spans 14 amino acids. The CDR3 loop reads CSVGSTAGGGAQYF. CDR3 bases: TGCAGCGTTGGATCCACGGCAGGTGGAGGGGCCCAGTACTTC.

This clonotype was counted only a few times. The chain is built from TRBV20-1 and TRBJ2-7; 9 positions agree with TRBD2. Germline CDR1 reads DFQATT; CDR2 reads SNEGSKA (reference sequence). The CDR3 covers 15 residues. Germline trimming cut 4 bases from V and 2 bases from J; bases unmatched to any gene: 9. CDR3 sequence reads: CSAIDQLAGPYEQYF. DNA of the CDR3: TGCAGTGCTATAGACCAGCTAGCGGGACCCTACGAGCAGTACTTC.